A single T cell receptor (beta chain) is shown here with its context. This receptor's antigen is unknown. Base qualities are not recorded, but no much larger clone differs from it by a single base. These data originate in a study of blood T cell repertoires in COVID-19 (dated by TCRdb to about 2020). In the study overall: Samples covering the acute and convalescent phases of COVID-19 were provided by collaborators in the United States, Italy and Spain. The prospective study material was composed of cDNA or gDNA derived from T cells, B-cell-depleted T cells, or PBMCs. Deeply sampled blood TCRbeta repertoires from subjects exposed to, actively infected with, or recovered from COVID-19 were included in the dataset. The repertoires were released in a freely available public database intended as a resource for research on the immune response to SARS-CoV-2. The samples were drawn from the first 160 participants of the ongoing ImmuneRACE study and from 1,254 subjects provided by 6 global collaborators. Nearly every sample came with metadata listing a de-identified subject ID, COVID-19 status, age in years and sex. Where HLA class I and class II types were available, the types were taken from metadata supplied by the sample provider, not from assay-based typing. Study-level results and caveats: Clinical and demographic metadata were provided uncurated, with the amount varying by source and participant.

The immunoSEQ Assay, a bias-controlled multiplex PCR, was used to amplify TCRbeta CDR3 regions from genomic DNA. Turning to the authors' computational methods: The number of nucleated cells in each sample was estimated from the amplification of reference gene primers within the assay. Sequence reads were collapsed and filtered to measure the absolute abundance of every unique TCRbeta CDR3 rearrangement. For each sample, productive Simpson clonality was calculated by taking the square root of Simpson's diversity index across productive rearrangements. Imported from immuneACCESS, the table was reduced by TCRdb to in-frame sequences with V and J called. These copies leave out some clones; in studies compared against another copy, an unresolved V gene accounts for under half, and the cause of the remainder is not known. D and trimming were read from the DNA, whereas the V and J calls and clone size are those reported in that table. Present in this sample are some 150,000 clones, roughly 89% of which were seen just once. Clones ranked in the top ten supply 0.75% to 0.95% of the sample.

Based on the germline V gene, the CDR1 and CDR2 sequences are SGHNT and YENEEA. From the cysteine through the phenylalanine, the CDR3 covers 16 amino acids. Of the read, only the CDR3 DNA is kept; its 48 bases are in frame from base 1. Here V drops 2 bases and J drops 1 base, and the junction holds 5 bases not matched to any gene. The collaborating institutions used their own protocols to collect whole blood in K2EDTA tubes. For TCRbeta analysis, collaborator samples were shipped as frozen whole blood, as isolated PBMCs, or as DNA extracted from either sample type. Sample: peripheral blood. This clonotype was sampled from a woman aged 50 to 60 with acute or convalescent COVID-19. The chain was built from TRBV11-3 and TRBJ1-3; 7 bases in the middle match TRBD1. The CDR3 protein is CASSLTGEGSGNTIYF. The nucleotide sequence reads as follows: TGTGCCAGCAGCTTAACAGGGGAAGGATCTGGAAACACCATATATTTT.